This T cell receptor (beta chain) is drawn from a study of blood T cell repertoires in COVID-19 (dated by TCRdb to the early 2020s). Regarding the complete study: The collaborator samples originated in the United States, Italy and Spain and spanned the acute and convalescent phases of COVID-19. Samples were obtained from the ongoing ImmuneRACE study (first 160 participants) and from over 1,000 subjects provided by 6 global collaborators. Where HLA class I and class II types were available, the types were taken from metadata supplied by the sample provider, not from assay-based typing. The material from the prospective study consisted of cDNA or gDNA derived from T cells, B-cell-depleted T cells, or PBMCs. The repertoires were made available in a free public database intended to serve as a resource for research on the immune response to SARS-CoV-2. The sample metadata nearly always contained a de-identified subject ID, COVID-19 status, age in years and sex. The dataset comprised deeply sampled blood TCRbeta repertoires from subjects exposed to, actively infected with, or recovered from COVID-19.

The immunoSEQ Assay, a bias-controlled multiplex PCR, was used to amplify TCRbeta CDR3 regions from genomic DNA. The original pipeline was this. Nucleated cell counts per sample were estimated from amplification of reference gene primers within the assay. Sequence reads were collapsed and filtered to measure the absolute abundance of every unique TCRbeta CDR3 rearrangement. For each sample, productive Simpson clonality was calculated as the square root of Simpson's diversity index across productive rearrangements. The source is immuneACCESS, and TCRdb retained only in-frame sequences with V and J called. Part of the clones is not carried over; for the studies checked, unresolved V genes explain less than half of this, and the remainder is unexplained. That table is the source of V, J and clone size, and D and trimming were worked out from the DNA. The table for this sample lists fewer than 150,000 clones; around 85% of them were counted only once. The top ten clones comprise 4.3% of the sample.

Each collaborating institution followed its own protocols to collect whole blood in K2EDTA tubes. Collaborator samples were shipped for TCRbeta analysis as frozen whole blood, isolated PBMCs, or DNA extracted from either sample type. Worth noting for this clone: What this receptor recognizes is not known. Per-base quality was not reported, and no clone a single base away is much larger than it.

Including the terminal cysteine and phenylalanine, the CDR3 comprises 16 residues. This entry keeps only the CDR3 DNA: 48 bases, framed from base 1. From the germline V gene (reference sequence), CDR1 is SGHAT and CDR2 is FQDESV. The V end loses 7 bases and the J end loses 3 bases, and a stretch of 20 bases separates them. Broader findings and caveats from the paper: The quantity of clinical and demographic metadata differed by source and by participant and was supplied without curation.

The chain employs TRBV11-1 and TRBJ2-3; the D gene is perhaps TRBD2, on 5 matching bases. The sequence derives from a human donor in a cohort sampled during active COVID-19. The source material was peripheral blood. The CDR3 amino acid sequence is: CASTPSGITTTDTQYF. The sequence in DNA is TGTGCCAGCACCCCCTCCGGGATCACGACTACAGATACGCAGTATTTT.